Each of the 6 T cell receptor beta chains below was sequenced from the same sample in a study of molecular identifiers for immune sequencing clone quantification. TCRdb processed the PCR reads anew with MiXCR; each CDR3 protein has one entry. The sample has some 100,000 distinct CDR3 sequences, 36% seen once; the top ten hold under 5.5%. The sequencing input was naive CD8+ T cells from blood, with Jurkat cell RNA spiked in. Subset in this sample: FACS-sorted CD8+CD4-CCR7+CD45RA+ naive T cells. The receptors were gathered from a human donor in good health. Some libraries in this study had Jurkat cell RNA spiked in.

The table lists this clonotype with a few counts. This chain connects TRBV10-3 to TRBJ2-7, with D possibly being TRBD1 or TRBD2 (6 bases each). The CDR3 length is 13 residues. CDR1 is ENHRY and CDR2 is SYGVKD in the germline V gene. V lost 3 bases and J 7 bases, leaving 13 bases between the germline ends. CDR3 bases: TGTGCCATCAGTGACTGGCAGGGGACTGAGCAGTACTTC. Encoded protein: CAISDWQGTEQYF.

This clonotype was seen only a few times. This chain uses TRBV12-3 or TRBV12-4 with TRBJ2-1; D perhaps matches TRBD2 (5 bases). CDR3 length: 13 amino acids. V gave up 11 bases and J gave up 1 base, with 12 bases separating them. The DNA of the CDR3 is TGTGCCGGGAGCTTTGGGTCCTACAATGAGCAGTTCTTC. Encoded protein: CAGSFGSYNEQFF.

This clonotype turned up a few times. The rearrangement uses TRBV4-2 and TRBJ2-3; D might be TRBD1 (5 bases). The V and J ends lost 0 bases and 4 bases respectively, with 14 bases between them. CDR1 LGHNA and CDR2 YNFKEQ come from the germline V gene. CDR3 length: 16 amino acids. CDR3 sequence (DNA): TGTGCCAGCAGCCAAGATATGCAGGGTGGGGCAGATACGCAGTATTTT. Its translation is CASSQDMQGGADTQYF.

In this sample, this clonotype turned up many times. V is TRBV9 and J is TRBJ1-1; D is unresolved. Germline assignment: CDR1 SGDLS and CDR2 YYNGEE. The CDR3 contains 12 residues. Between the trimmed V and J ends, which lost 2 bases and 8 bases, there was a span of 10 bases. DNA of the CDR3: TGTGCCAGCAGCGTCATATCAGAGGAAGCTTTCTTT. This translates into CASSVISEEAFF.

Notes on this clonotype: This may stem from a read error, because a much larger clone lies one nucleotide away. The chain joins TRBV7-9 to TRBJ2-4, with a weak D call TRBD2 (5 bases). Trimming shortened V by 4 bases and J by 0 bases, and 7 bases separated the two germline ends. The germline V gene encodes CDR1 SEHNR and CDR2 FQNEAQ (reference sequence). The CDR3 has 14 amino acids. This CDR3 reads CASSSRGAKNIQYF. The CDR3 nucleotides read TGTGCCAGCAGCTCCCGGGGAGCCAAAAACATTCAGTACTTC.

This clonotype was observed once. A much larger clonotype is one base distant, so this may be a read error. The V call is TRBV20-1, the J call TRBJ2-7, with 9 bases fitting TRBD1. This CDR3 contains 13 residues. Germline lookup yields CDR1 DFQATT and CDR2 SNEGSKA (reference sequence). Written as DNA, the CDR3 is TGCGGTGCTCCTACAGGGGGCTGGTACGAGCAGTACTTC. It is translated as CGAPTGGWYEQYF.